These T cell receptor beta chains were read from a single sample in a study of sequential checkpoint blockade in melanoma. The assay was immunoSEQ multiplex PCR, and TCRdb's table has in-frame clones only and misses some. The sample has a few thousand clones, about 60% seen once. The sample consisted of CD8+ T cells sorted from blood (inferred from file names), taken from a patient given nivolumab and ipilimumab in sequence. These receptor sequences come from a human donor with melanoma. Both conserved end residues are trimmed from each CDR3. A D gene is named only where the DNA matches it firmly. The size of a clone is reported for some rows only, either as once, few or many, or as a class for expanded clones.

j_gene | v_gene | d_gene | abundance | CDR3aa
TRBJ2-7 | TRBV6-5 | TRBD2 | NA | ASSFTSGGDSYEQY
TRBJ2-7 | TRBV2 | NA | NA | ASTVADSYEQY
TRBJ1-6 | TRBV7-8 | NA | NA | ASSLVWDKGPSGNSPLH
NA | TRBV7-9 | TRBD2 | NA | ASSLGGSAYEQY
TRBJ1-1 | TRBV6-5 | NA | NA | ASTPGVGNTEAF
TRBJ2-1 | TRBV7-3 | NA | NA | ASSTLTSAYNEQF
TRBJ2-5 | TRBV6-1 | TRBD2 | NA | ASSESAGGQETQY
TRBJ2-1 | TRBV9 | TRBD2 | few | ASSVLGRLAGVRHNEQF
TRBJ2-7 | TRBV19 | TRBD2 | few | ASSILAGGPSYEQY
TRBJ2-3 | TRBV27 | TRBD1 | NA | ASSWGQNTDTQY
TRBJ2-7 | TRBV4-1 | NA | NA | ASSQVLQTYEQY
TRBJ2-1 | TRBV7-9 | TRBD1 | few | ASSPRTGETNEQF
TRBJ1-3 | TRBV7-9 | TRBD1 | few | ASSSGTGEKGNTIY
TRBJ2-6 | TRBV19 | NA | NA | ASSTGYFILSGANVLT
TRBJ2-1 | TRBV11-3 | TRBD2 | NA | ASSLVGGSGNEQF
TRBJ2-2 | TRBV19 | NA | NA | ASSIEQHTGELF
TRBJ2-5 | TRBV4-3 | TRBD1 | NA | ASSQEGTGYSETQY
TRBJ2-2 | TRBV27 | NA | NA | ASSFGGLPGELF
TRBJ2-1 | TRBV28 | TRBD2 | few | ASTGLAGREQF
TRBJ2-1 | TRBV4-2 | NA | NA | ASSQDLASNYDEQF
TRBJ2-7 | TRBV6-5 | TRBD2 | once | ASSYSAGVSYEQY
TRBJ2-1 | TRBV25-1 | NA | NA | ASRVGQELV
TRBJ2-7 | TRBV4-2 | NA | few | ASSQGLANQILFYEQY
TRBJ2-7 | TRBV19 | TRBD1 | few | ASSVGTGKWYEQY
TRBJ1-2 | TRBV28 | TRBD1 | NA | ATLRGWDGYT